The clone carrying this T cell receptor (beta chain) has only a few counts. The source of the sample is a study of blood T cell repertoires in COVID-19. The length of the CDR3 is 15 residues. The V gene's germline CDR1 is MNHEY and CDR2 SMNVEV (reference sequence). V was cut by 4 bases and J by 0 bases, with 12 bases left in between. Using immunoSEQ multiplex PCR, the repertoire was profiled, and TCRdb retains in-frame clones only, with some absent. The table has approximately 290,000 clones, under 85% seen once. The sample comprised peripheral blood. This clonotype was obtained from a human donor with COVID-19, enrolled during active disease. The donor label of this sample is uncertain. J is TRBJ1-2 and V is TRBV27; a weak D match, TRBD1 (5 bases). DNA of the CDR3: TGTGCCAGCAGTTCAAGGGGAAGAGCTAACTATGGCTACACCTTC. Translated: CASSSRGRANYGYTF.